This TCR beta chain was identified in a study of blood T cell repertoires in COVID-19. Study in general: The study drew acute and convalescent COVID-19 samples from the United States, Italy and Spain. T cells, B-cell-depleted T cells, or PBMCs supplied cDNA or gDNA.

Patients of the Seattle cohort, enrolled during active infection, were followed longitudinally. Method: immunoSEQ multiplex PCR; TCRdb's copy keeps in-frame clones and lacks some. The sample has some 62,000 clones, approximately 90% seen once. The germline V gene encodes CDR1 GTSNPN and CDR2 SVGIG (reference sequence). The length of the CDR3 is 14 residues. The V end lost 4 bases, the J end lost 7 bases, and 16 bases lay between the germline ends. The genes are TRBV30 and TRBJ2-2; D possibly corresponds to TRBD2 (6 bases). The sample consisted of peripheral blood. This TCR was recovered from a woman aged 60 to 75 with COVID-19, enrolled during active disease. This chain's CDR3 is CAWTPGLRGGELFF. The CDR3 bases are TGTGCCTGGACCCCGGGACTCAGAGGCGGGGAGCTGTTTTTT.